The 31 T cell receptor beta chains presented below share a single source sample, sequenced in a study of Graves' ophthalmopathy and Graves' hyperthyroidism. The authors amplified TCR beta CDR3 regions from RNA transcripts. The first-round RT-PCR employed HTBI primers together with the Qiagen OneStep RT-PCR kit. A multiplex PCR was then performed as the second round. TCRdb re-called the multiplex PCR reads with MiXCR, one entry per CDR3 protein. The sample contains roughly 600,000 distinct CDR3 sequences, roughly 39% of which appear only once. Material: peripheral blood or thyroid tissue (not recorded which). These receptor sequences come from an adult man with Graves' hyperthyroidism.

This clonotype appeared a single time. Here the CDR3 DNA reads TGTGCCACCAGCAGCGACAGGGGGCTCTACGAGCAGTACTTC. This encodes CATSSDRGLYEQYF. The gene calls are TRBV15 and TRBJ2-7; 10 nucleotides agree with TRBD1. The V segment lost 3 bases and the J segment 3 bases; nucleotides outside the gene matches: 2. The germline gives CDR1 LNHNV, CDR2 YYDKDF (reference sequence). This CDR3 region has 14 residues.

Worth noting for this clonotype: A much larger clone is a single base away; this may be a read error. This rearrangement joins TRBV12-3 or TRBV12-4 to TRBJ1-2; D not certain. The V and J ends lost 5 bases and 3 bases respectively, with 4 bases between them. The CDR3 sequence is 11 residues long. This chain's CDR3 is CASSRDYGYTF. CDR3 nucleotide sequence: TGTGCCAGCAGTCGGGACTATGGCTACACCTTC.

This clonotype has only one observation. This may be a read error: a much more frequent sequence differs by one nucleotide. The rearrangement links TRBV29-1 to TRBJ2-7, with 15 nucleotides matching TRBD2. V lost 7 bases and J lost 6; bases outside the gene matches: 4. This CDR3 is 13 amino acids long. CDR1 and CDR2 from the germline V gene are SQVTM and ANQGSEA. CDR3 region: CSARTSGRGEQYF. The CDR3 DNA follows: TGCAGCGCCCGGACTAGCGGGAGGGGCGAGCAGTACTTC.

This chain links TRBV7-2 with TRBJ2-5; no definite D call. The J call is doubtful: the DNA matches TRBJ2-1 better. The CDR3 length is 14 residues. Per germline, CDR1 SGHTA and CDR2 FQGNSA. CDR3 DNA: TGTGCCAGCAGCTTAATTAGTCGGCGGAATGAGCAGTTCTTC. Its translation is CASSLISRRNEQFF.

The J gene is TRBJ1-4, the V gene TRBV12-3 or TRBV12-4; no reliable D call. V dropped 3 bases and J dropped 6 bases, with 11 bases sitting between them. This CDR3 has 14 amino acids. CDR3 region: CASSFRRWYEKLFF. Written as DNA, the CDR3 is TGTGCCAGCAGTTTCCGGAGATGGTATGAAAAACTGTTTTTT.

As for this clonotype: With a much larger clone just one base away, this may be a read error. The J gene is TRBJ2-2, the V gene TRBV19; D is possibly TRBD2 (6 bases). Trimming took 11 bases from V and 3 from J, leaving 16 bases between them. This CDR3 is 14 amino acids long. The V gene's germline CDR1 is LNHDA and CDR2 SQIVND (reference sequence). The CDR3 region has the DNA TGTGCCGGCCGTGGGGGGTCTGACACCGGGGAGCTGTTTTTT. This encodes CAGRGGSDTGELFF.

CDR3 sequence reads: CATSGDRSSSTDTQYF. The CDR3 coding sequence is TGTGCCACCAGTGGGGACAGAAGCTCGAGCACAGATACGCAGTATTTT. The chain couples TRBV24-1 to TRBJ2-3, with 7 nucleotides matching TRBD1. CDR1 is KGHDR and CDR2 is SFDVKD in the germline V gene. J lost 0 bases, V lost 5 bases, and 7 bases had no gene match. The CDR3 sequence is 16 residues long.

As for this clonotype: Just one base apart from a much larger clone, this may be a read error. The chain employs TRBV29-1 and TRBJ2-2, with 9 bases matching TRBD2. This CDR3 is 14 amino acids long. The germline V gene has CDR1 SQVTM and CDR2 ANQGSEA. J gave up 5 bases and V 6 bases, and 7 bases lay outside the gene matches. This chain's CDR3 is CSVDVAGATGELFF. The CDR3 nucleotides are TGCAGCGTGGATGTAGCGGGAGCTACCGGGGAGCTGTTTTTT.

V is TRBV25-1 and J is TRBJ1-2; TRBD1 aligns across 10 bases. CDR1 and CDR2 from the germline V gene are MGHDK and SYGVNS. With V trimmed by 4 bases and J by 6 bases, 8 bases remained unmatched. CDR3 length: 15 amino acids. CDR3 bases: TGTGCCAGCAGTGGGGGGACAGGGGTGGAGAATGGCTACACCTTC. Translated, it gives CASSGGTGVENGYTF.

This clonotype was found many times. The genes are TRBV5-1 and TRBJ1-4; D remains ambiguous. The CDR3 length is 15 residues. Germline V gene sequence: CDR1 SGHRS, CDR2 YFSETQ. V was cut by 0 bases and J by 7 bases, with 13 bases left in between. Here the CDR3 DNA reads TGCGCCAGCAGCTTGGGACCGGGCTTCGGTGAAAAACTGTTTTTT. Protein product: CASSLGPGFGEKLFF.

J is TRBJ2-5 and V is TRBV27; possible D gene TRBD2, 5 bases. The CDR3 length is 13 residues. The germline gives CDR1 MNHEY, CDR2 SMNVEV (reference sequence). Trimming pared 3 bases from V and 4 bases from J, leaving 9 bases between. CDR3 loop: CASSFGVGETQYF. CDR3 coding DNA: TGTGCCAGCAGTTTCGGGGTAGGAGAGACCCAGTACTTC.

This clonotype was counted many times. The rearrangement joins TRBV7-9 to TRBJ1-3; perhaps TRBD1 as D (5 bases). V was pared by 5 bases and J by 1 base, with 15 bases between. The germline CDR1 and CDR2 sequences are SEHNR and FQNEAQ (reference sequence). There are 16 residues in the CDR3. The CDR3 here is CASSLTGPSSGNTIYF. The CDR3 DNA sequence: TGTGCCAGCAGCCTCACAGGTCCCAGTTCTGGAAACACCATATATTTT. The complete variable domain, with remaining parts taken from reference TRBV7-9 and TRBJ1-3, reads DTGVSQNPRHKITKRGQNVTFRCDPISEHNRLYWYRQTLGQGPEFLTYFQNEAQLEKSRLLSDRFSAERPKGSFSTLEIQRTEQGDSAMYLCASSLTGPSSGNTIYFGEGSWLTVV.

This clonotype appeared many times. This sequence joins TRBV2 and TRBJ1-3; D is undetermined. The CDR3 is made up of 13 amino acids. The germline V gene encodes CDR1 SNHLY and CDR2 FYNNEI. The ends were cut back, 5 bases at V and 3 bases at J, with 8 bases in the middle. CDR3 protein: CASSNGLGNTIYF. The CDR3 coding sequence is TGTGCCAGCAGTAACGGCCTTGGAAACACCATATATTTT.

This clonotype was picked up many times. One end of the junction does not line up with germline, which may come from a read error. This sequence joins TRBV7-7 and TRBJ2-5; D may correspond to TRBD1 or TRBD2 (5 bases each). The CDR3 consists of 17 residues. Germline V gene data show CDR1 as SSHAT and CDR2 as FNYEAQ (reference sequence). The CDR3 nucleotides read TGTGCTAGCAGCTTAAGAGGGTTAGCAGGGCTGGAGGAGACCCAGTACTTC. Protein: CASSLRGLAGLEETQYF. The full variable domain, with the rest looked up from reference TRBV7-7 and TRBJ2-5, is GAGVSQSPRYKVTKRGQDVTLRCDPISSHATLYWYQQALGQGPEFLTYFNYEAQPDKSGLPSDRFSAERPEGSISTLTIQRTEQRDSAMYRCASSLRGLAGLEETQYFGPGTRLLVL.

The rearrangement links TRBV9 to TRBJ1-1; 10 bases are a match to TRBD1. This CDR3 region has 17 residues. From germline, CDR1 is SGDLS and CDR2 YYNGEE. V lost 3 bases to trimming and J lost 4 bases; unmatched junction nucleotides: 12. CDR3: CASSATGTGDSGTEAFF. CDR3 nucleotides: TGTGCCAGCAGCGCGACCGGGACAGGGGATTCGGGCACTGAAGCTTTCTTT.

This clonotype was observed a handful of times. This chain joins TRBV6-1 and TRBJ2-3; perhaps TRBD2 as D (7 bases). Germline CDR1 is MNHNS and CDR2 is SASEGT. V lost 8 bases to trimming and J lost 4 bases, with 16 bases between them. The CDR3 is made up of 14 amino acids. CDR3 loop: CASGGGGESDTQYF. The CDR3 bases are TGTGCCAGCGGGGGCGGGGGTGAGTCAGATACGCAGTATTTT.

V usage is TRBV6-6 and J usage is TRBJ1-6; 9 bases are a match to TRBD1. The CDR3 is 13 residues long. The junction had 6 bases not matched to a gene; V was cut back by 9 bases and J by 9 bases. The germline gives CDR1 MNHNY, CDR2 SVGAGI (reference sequence). The CDR3 protein is CASRADRGSPLHF. DNA for the CDR3: TGTGCCAGTAGGGCGGACAGGGGTTCACCCCTCCACTTT.

This chain connects TRBV7-9 to TRBJ2-2, with 12 bases aligning to TRBD2. Per germline, CDR1 SEHNR and CDR2 FQNEAQ (reference sequence). J lost 7 bases, V lost 11 bases, and 20 bases had no gene match. This CDR3 spans 18 amino acids. Here the CDR3 DNA reads TGTGCCTGGAGTGTACCCGGACTAGCGGGACCGAAGGGCGGGGAGCTGTTTTTT. Its protein product is CAWSVPGLAGPKGGELFF.

CDR3 protein: CASSWSGDRNTEAFF. The CDR3 bases are TGCGCCAGCAGCTGGTCTGGGGACAGGAACACTGAAGCTTTCTTT. The chain employs TRBV5-1 and TRBJ1-1; 7 nucleotides align to TRBD1. V gave up 3 bases and J gave up 1 base; unmatched junction bases: 6. Germline CDR1 and CDR2: SGHRS and YFSETQ. This CDR3 has 15 residues.

Details on this clonotype: A much larger clone is a single base away; this may be a read error. The chain couples TRBV2 to TRBJ1-1; D may be TRBD1 (6 bases). CDR3 length equals 14 residues. Germline V gene sequence: CDR1 SNHLY, CDR2 FYNNEI. This CDR3 is CAGRARQDLAEAFF. For the CDR3, the DNA is TGTGCCGGCAGGGCGCGACAGGATTTAGCTGAAGCTTTCTTT.

This clonotype occurred once. A read error may account for a junction end that differs from germline. This chain connects TRBV29-1 to TRBJ2-5, with TRBD1 identical over 8 bases. The germline V gene has CDR1 SQVTM and CDR2 ANQGSEA. The CDR3 loop spans 13 amino acids. For the CDR3, the DNA is TGCGGCGTGGGACAGGCAGTCGCAGATACGCAGTACTTC. This gives the protein CGVGQAVADTQYF.

This clonotype has just a few counts. The genes are TRBV29-1 and TRBJ2-7, with TRBD1 identical over 11 bases. The CDR3 runs 13 residues. V was clipped by 8 bases and J by 6 bases; unmatched bases: 9. Per germline, CDR1 SQVTM and CDR2 ANQGSEA. In nucleotides, the CDR3 is TGCAGCACCGGACAGGGGGCACGAAGCGAGCAGTACTTC. This encodes CSTGQGARSEQYF.

This rearrangement joins TRBV7-6 to TRBJ2-1, with unresolved D. Trimming took off 2 bases at V and 0 bases at J, with 14 bases between the two ends. This CDR3 region has 17 residues. Germline V gene sequence: CDR1 SGHVS, CDR2 FNYEAQ. CDR3 sequence: CASSLIGLRSSYNEQFF. For the CDR3, the DNA is TGTGCCAGCAGCTTAATTGGGCTGAGGAGCTCCTACAATGAGCAGTTCTTC.

The gene calls are TRBV15 and TRBJ2-3; TRBD2 might be the D (5 bases). CDR1 is LNHNV and CDR2 is YYDKDF in the germline V gene (reference sequence). Trimming cost V 11 bases and J 4 bases, with 19 bases left between them. The CDR3 runs 14 residues. CDR3 amino acids: CAVGAGMPADTQYF. CDR3 coding DNA: TGTGCCGTAGGCGCGGGTATGCCGGCAGATACGCAGTATTTT.

The CDR3 sequence is CASSWDFQGINTEAFF. The CDR3 DNA reads as TGTGCCAGCAGTTGGGACTTTCAGGGGATCAACACTGAAGCTTTCTTT. The V and J genes are TRBV28 and TRBJ1-1; D is possibly TRBD1 (6 bases). CDR1 is MDHEN and CDR2 is SYDVKM in the germline V gene. The CDR3 length is 16 residues. Trimming took off 4 bases at V and 2 bases at J, with 17 bases between the two ends.

The rearrangement joins TRBV20-1 to TRBJ2-7; 7 bases agree with TRBD2. The germline V gene has CDR1 DFQATT and CDR2 SNEGSKA (reference sequence). This CDR3 contains 15 residues. The J segment lost 7 bases and the V segment lost 3 bases, leaving 15 bases of the junction unmatched. CDR3 sequence reads: CSARVLAGTPGEQYF. The CDR3 coding sequence is TGCAGTGCTAGGGTCTTAGCGGGCACTCCGGGTGAGCAGTACTTC.

In regard to this clonotype: An end of the junction differs from the germline gene, which may be a read error. The chain combines TRBV10-3 with TRBJ2-5; possibly TRBD2 for D (6 bases). The CDR3 consists of 14 residues. Germline CDR1 and CDR2: ENHRY and SYGVKD. CDR3: CASSYSFGRQTQYF. The CDR3 DNA sequence: TGTGCCAGCAGTTACTCTTTCGGGAGACAGACCCAGTACTTC.

Remarks on this clonotype: The conserved closing phenylalanine or tryptophan is absent in this CDR3, likely reflecting a read error. The chain uses TRBV20-1 and TRBJ2-7, with 8 positions matching TRBD1. J gave up 5 bases and V 6 bases, and 12 bases lay outside the gene matches. The CDR3 length is 14 residues. CDR1 and CDR2 (germline): DFQATT, SNEGSKA (reference sequence). The CDR3 region has the DNA TGCAGTGCCAGTGGACAGGGAAGTATCCACGAGCAGTACCTC. This encodes CSASGQGSIHEQYL.

The chain carries TRBV5-6 and TRBJ2-7; D perhaps matches TRBD2 (6 bases). V lost 7 bases and J 3 bases, leaving 14 bases between the germline ends. Germline CDR1 is SGHDT and CDR2 is YYEEEE. CDR3 length equals 13 residues. The CDR3 bases are TGTGCCAGCGAGGGCGGGACCGACTACGAGCAGTACTTC. Translated: CASEGGTDYEQYF.

This clonotype was observed a single time. At one end the junction does not follow the germline gene, possibly because of a read error. The V call is TRBV29-1, the J call TRBJ1-3, with D maybe TRBD1 (6 bases). Looked up from germline, CDR1 is SQVTM and CDR2 is ANQGSEA. This CDR3 has 15 amino acids. In DNA form, the CDR3 reads TGCGGCGTTTCACCCACAGGGACCTCTGGAAACACCATATATTTT. It is translated as CGVSPTGTSGNTIYF.

This clonotype was seen ten or more times. The chain uses TRBV5-6 and TRBJ2-5, with 10 bases that match TRBD1. The CDR3 is 15 residues long. J was trimmed by 5 bases and V by 4 bases; bases with no gene match: 8. In germline, CDR1 is SGHDT, CDR2 YYEEEE. The CDR3 bases are TGTGCCAGCAGCACGGACAGGGGGATGGGGGAGACCCAGTACTTC. As protein: CASSTDRGMGETQYF.